A single sample gave rise to the 8 T cell receptor beta chains below, sequenced in a study of identical twins. TCRdb passed the 5' RACE reads through MiXCR, listing each CDR3 protein once. The data contain roughly 630,000 distinct CDR3 sequences, 7.1% of them singletons. These data also featured in a second study, about yellow fever vaccine responses in identical twins.

Sequenced input: PBMCs. These receptor sequences come from a woman between 18 and 29 years old in good health.

This clonotype was counted at least ten times. The chain joins TRBV7-8 to TRBJ2-1, with a possible D match to TRBD2 (5 bases). This CDR3 has 15 amino acids. V lost 1 base and J 7 bases, leaving 14 bases between the germline ends. Germline V gene sequence: CDR1 SGHVS, CDR2 FQNEAQ. The DNA of the CDR3 is TGTGCCAGCAGCTTAGTTGTGCTAGCTAAAAATGAGCAGTTCTTC. Translation gives CASSLVVLAKNEQFF.

The genes are TRBV7-8 and TRBJ1-5; TRBD1 agrees at 8 bases. The CDR3 totals 18 residues. Germline V lookup: CDR1 SGHVS, CDR2 FQNEAQ. The V gene end was trimmed by 4 bases and the J gene end by 3 bases; junction bases not matched to a gene: 14. CDR3 bases: TGTGCCAGCAGCTACGAAACCAAACAGGGGGGATACAATCAGCCCCAGCATTTT. It yields the protein CASSYETKQGGYNQPQHF.

This chain uses TRBV5-1 with TRBJ1-1; a weak D match, TRBD1 (5 bases). The V and J ends lost 0 bases and 0 bases respectively, with 15 bases between them. Germline V gene data show CDR1 as SGHRS and CDR2 as YFSETQ. The CDR3 loop spans 17 amino acids. CDR3 sequence (DNA): TGCGCCAGCAGCTTGGTACCCACTGGGGGACTGAACACTGAAGCTTTCTTT. As protein: CASSLVPTGGLNTEAFF.

This clonotype was observed many times. J is TRBJ1-1 and V is TRBV28; D call uncertain. The CDR3 is 14 residues long. The V gene's germline CDR1 is MDHEN and CDR2 SYDVKM. Deletions cut 4 bases from V and 2 bases from J, with 11 bases between. CDR3 region: CASSWPLSNTEAFF. In nucleotides, the CDR3 is TGTGCCAGCAGTTGGCCCCTTAGTAACACTGAAGCTTTCTTT.

There are a few counts of this clonotype. This sequence joins TRBV12-3 or TRBV12-4 and TRBJ2-7; D could derive from TRBD1 or TRBD2 (6 bases each). V was pared by 6 bases and J by 0 bases, with 18 bases between. The CDR3 spans 16 residues. The CDR3 loop reads CASREGQYNPSYEQYF. The CDR3 DNA reads as TGTGCCAGCAGGGAGGGACAATACAATCCCTCCTACGAGCAGTACTTC.

CDR3 loop: CSAPRTSFGEKLFF. The CDR3, as DNA: TGCAGTGCTCCCCGGACGTCCTTCGGTGAAAAACTGTTTTTT. The chain couples TRBV20-1 to TRBJ1-4; D remains ambiguous. CDR1 and CDR2 (germline): DFQATT, SNEGSKA (reference sequence). CDR3 length equals 14 residues. V lost 5 bases and J lost 7, with 17 bases in between.

This clonotype turned up a few times. The chain recombines TRBV10-3 with TRBJ2-1; TRBD2 matches at 7 bases. Trimming removed 3 bases from V and 10 bases from J; junction bases left unmatched: 15. Germline V gene sequence: CDR1 ENHRY, CDR2 SYGVKD. This CDR3 comprises 16 residues. CDR3 in amino acids: CAISDSGGGIGTEQFF. The CDR3, as DNA: TGTGCCATCAGTGATTCCGGGGGAGGGATCGGCACCGAGCAGTTCTTC.

This clonotype has at least ten counts. V and J are TRBV7-9 and TRBJ2-4; 7 positions agree with TRBD1. The CDR3 loop spans 16 amino acids. The germline V gene has CDR1 SEHNR and CDR2 FQNEAQ (reference sequence). J was trimmed by 8 bases and V by 5 bases; bases with no gene match: 15. CDR3 in amino acids: CASSPPLNRGTDIQYF. CDR3 DNA: TGTGCCAGCAGCCCGCCCCTTAACAGGGGCACGGACATTCAGTACTTC.